Shown below are 11 T cell receptor beta chains from a single sample sequenced in a study of T cells in Graves' hyperthyroidism and ophthalmopathy. Regions amplified from RNA transcripts were the TCR beta CDR3 regions. RT-PCR in the first round (using the HTBI primer set) targeted the TCR CDR3. TCRdb reprocessed the multiplex PCR reads via MiXCR and lists one record per CDR3 protein. The table records some 650,000 distinct CDR3 sequences, approximately 15% of them present only once. The sample taken for sequencing was blood. All receptors come from a woman aged 35 to 49 with Graves' ophthalmopathy.

This clonotype appeared a few times. The chain is built from TRBV6-1 and TRBJ2-3; D could derive from TRBD1 or TRBD2 (6 bases each). V lost 6 bases to trimming and J lost 0 bases, with 13 bases between them. CDR3 size: 15 residues. CDR1 is MNHNS, CDR2 SASEGT, per germline. Here the CDR3 DNA reads TGTGCCAGCAGCTCAAGGGGGGAGAGCACAGATACGCAGTATTTT. Amino acid sequence: CASSSRGESTDTQYF.

The table lists this clonotype with many counts. The chain joins TRBV11-2 to TRBJ2-7; TRBD2 aligns across 11 bases. The junction had 4 bases not matched to a gene; V was cut back by 0 bases and J by 3 bases. This CDR3 has 16 residues. The germline V gene has CDR1 SGHAT and CDR2 FQNNGV. This chain's CDR3 is CASSLDPGLAVYEQYF. CDR3 DNA: TGTGCCAGCAGCTTAGATCCGGGACTAGCGGTCTACGAGCAGTACTTC.

The gene calls are TRBV12-3 or TRBV12-4 and TRBJ2-2; maybe TRBD1 (5 bases). The CDR3 is 14 amino acids. The V end lost 4 bases, the J end lost 4 bases, and 10 bases lay between the germline ends. CDR3 loop: CASSSGQVTGELFF. The CDR3 nucleotides are TGTGCCAGCAGTTCTGGACAAGTCACCGGGGAGCTGTTTTTT.

Only a few counts were recorded for this clonotype. The chain has TRBV28 and TRBJ1-6, with D possibly TRBD1 on 5 matching bases. This CDR3 spans 13 amino acids. Germline V gene data show CDR1 as MDHEN and CDR2 as SYDVKM. Trimming took off 6 bases at V and 8 bases at J, with 11 bases between the two ends. The DNA for the CDR3 is TGTGCCAGCAGCAGGGAGCTTCATTCACCCCTCCACTTT. It is translated as CASSRELHSPLHF. The full variable domain, in which reference TRBV28 and TRBJ1-6 provide the parts outside the CDR3, is DVKVTQSSRYLVKRTGEKVFLECVQDMDHENMFWYRQDPGLGLRLIYFSYDVKMKEKGDIPEGYSVSREKKERFSLILESASTNQTSMYLCASSRELHSPLHFGNGTRLTVT.

This clonotype appeared many times. This sequence joins TRBV20-1 and TRBJ2-1; 10 bases agree with TRBD2. V was clipped by 0 bases and J by 8 bases; unmatched bases: 13. The CDR3 loop spans 17 amino acids. Germline assignment: CDR1 DFQATT and CDR2 SNEGSKA (reference sequence). DNA for the CDR3: TGCAGTGCTAGAGATCCCATACCTAGCGGGGGTTTGCATGAGCAGTTCTTC. Its protein is CSARDPIPSGGLHEQFF.

This clonotype was seen many times. This chain connects TRBV30 to TRBJ1-2; no clear D. There are 14 residues in the CDR3. Looked up from germline, CDR1 is GTSNPN and CDR2 is SVGIG (reference sequence). V was pared by 0 bases and J by 2 bases, with 10 bases between. The DNA of the CDR3 is TGTGCCTGGAGTGTACAAGAATTCAACTATGGCTACACCTTC. Translated, it gives CAWSVQEFNYGYTF.

This clonotype was seen repeatedly, ten times or more. This rearrangement joins TRBV27 to TRBJ2-7, with D uncertain. The CDR3 length is 13 residues. Between the trimmed V and J ends, which lost 3 bases and 2 bases, there was a span of 8 bases. In germline, CDR1 is MNHEY, CDR2 SMNVEV (reference sequence). CDR3 sequence reads: CASSFHGTYEQYF. CDR3 in DNA: TGTGCCAGCAGTTTTCACGGAACCTACGAGCAGTACTTC.

This clonotype has at least ten counts. The rearrangement uses TRBV3-1 and TRBJ1-1; the D gene is possibly TRBD1 (5 bases). Germline-derived CDR1 and CDR2 are LGHDT and YNNKEL (reference sequence). The V end lost 3 bases, the J end lost 1 base, and 15 bases lay between the germline ends. There are 16 residues in the CDR3. This chain's CDR3 is CASSHGRGRGNTEAFF. CDR3 sequence (DNA): TGTGCCAGCAGCCACGGACGAGGAAGGGGGAACACTGAAGCTTTCTTT.

The chain has TRBV9 and TRBJ2-6; D unclear. The germline V and J ends were trimmed by 4 bases and 4 bases, with 12 bases remaining between them. This CDR3 has 15 residues. Germline lookup yields CDR1 SGDLS and CDR2 YYNGEE. The CDR3 is CASSPTMAGANVLTF. CDR3 in DNA: TGTGCCAGCAGCCCCACCATGGCAGGGGCCAACGTCCTGACTTTC.

This clonotype was observed a few times. The chain combines TRBV19 with TRBJ1-2; D gene unclear. The CDR3 runs 12 residues. V dropped 7 bases and J dropped 8 bases, with 14 bases sitting between them. Germline values: CDR1 LNHDA, CDR2 SQIVND (reference sequence). The CDR3 DNA reads as TGTGCCAGTAATGGCCGGGCTGAGGGCTACACCTTC. Protein product: CASNGRAEGYTF.

This clonotype was detected many times. The chain couples TRBV5-1 to TRBJ1-6; no definite D call. Germline V CDR1 and CDR2: SGHRS, YFSETQ. Trimming removed 4 bases at V and 0 bases at J, with 11 bases between. The CDR3 has 16 residues. CDR3 in DNA: TGCGCCAGCAGCGAGGGATCGAACTCCTATAATTCACCCCTCCACTTT. This translates into CASSEGSNSYNSPLHF.